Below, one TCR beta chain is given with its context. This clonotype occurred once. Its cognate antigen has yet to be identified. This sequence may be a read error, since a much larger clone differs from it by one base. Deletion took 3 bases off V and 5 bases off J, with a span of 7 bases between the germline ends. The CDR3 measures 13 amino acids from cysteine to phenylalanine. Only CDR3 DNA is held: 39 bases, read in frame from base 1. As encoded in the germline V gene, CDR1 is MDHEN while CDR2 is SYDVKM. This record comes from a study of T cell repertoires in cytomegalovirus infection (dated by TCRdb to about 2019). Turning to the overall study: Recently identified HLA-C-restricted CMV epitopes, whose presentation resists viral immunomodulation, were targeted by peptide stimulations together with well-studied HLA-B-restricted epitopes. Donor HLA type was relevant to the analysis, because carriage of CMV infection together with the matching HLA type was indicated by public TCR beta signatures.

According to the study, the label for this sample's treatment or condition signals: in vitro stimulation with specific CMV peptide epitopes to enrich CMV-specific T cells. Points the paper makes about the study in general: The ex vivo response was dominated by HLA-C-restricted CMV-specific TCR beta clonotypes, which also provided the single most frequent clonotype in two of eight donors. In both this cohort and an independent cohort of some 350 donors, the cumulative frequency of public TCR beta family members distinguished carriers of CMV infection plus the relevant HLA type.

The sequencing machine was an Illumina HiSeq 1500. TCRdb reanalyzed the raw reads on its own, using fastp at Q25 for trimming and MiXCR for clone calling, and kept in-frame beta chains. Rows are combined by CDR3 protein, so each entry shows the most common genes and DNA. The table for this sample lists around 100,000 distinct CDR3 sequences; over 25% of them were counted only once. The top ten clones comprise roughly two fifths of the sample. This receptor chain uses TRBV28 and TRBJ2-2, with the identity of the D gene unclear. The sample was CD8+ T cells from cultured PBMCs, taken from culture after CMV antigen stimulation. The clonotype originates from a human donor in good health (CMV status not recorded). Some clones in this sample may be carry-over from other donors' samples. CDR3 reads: CASSFRPTGELFF. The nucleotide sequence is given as TGTGCCAGCAGTTTTCGTCCGACCGGGGAGCTGTTTTTT.